This T cell receptor (beta chain) was profiled in a study of control samples from healthy donors and cancer patients. Per germline, CDR1 LNHNV and CDR2 YYDKDF (reference sequence). CDR3 length: 13 residues. With V trimmed by 1 base and J by 7 bases, 3 bases remained unmatched. Using immunoSEQ multiplex PCR, the repertoire was profiled, and TCRdb retains in-frame clones only, with some absent. The sample lists about 160,000 clones, roughly 93% occurring once. The chain recombines TRBV15 with TRBJ1-1; TRBD1 matches 7 bases. This clonotype was obtained from an older woman in good health. Source material: blood. Here the CDR3 reads CATSRGTGSEAFF. DNA of the CDR3: TGTGCCACCAGCAGAGGGACAGGCAGTGAAGCTTTCTTT.